These 17 T cell receptor beta chains were sequenced from one sample in a study of vaccination and CD4 T cells after COVID-19. Treatment given: roughly nine-day PBMC culture with coronavirus spike peptide pools or control peptides (ViraFEST assay). The study sequenced cultured CD4+ T cell DNA using the Oncomine TCR Beta short-read assay. A single record per CDR3 protein comes from TCRdb applying MiXCR to the PCR reads. The sample lists around 16,000 distinct CDR3 sequences, 45% to 50% occurring once. No antigen is known for these receptors. Sequencing was performed on CD4+ T cells from blood, cultured in vitro. Receptors originate from a human donor who had recovered from COVID-19.

The V call is TRBV6-2 or TRBV6-3, the J call TRBJ2-7; 8 bases map to TRBD1. The CDR3 sequence is 13 residues long. The V and J ends lost 6 bases and 10 bases, in that order; junction bases with no gene match: 11. Germline values: CDR1 MNHEY, CDR2 SVGEGT. DNA for the CDR3: TGTGCCAGCAGACATACAGGGGGTTCAAGACAGTACTTC. Protein: CASRHTGGSRQYF.

This sequence joins TRBV30 and TRBJ2-3, with 13 bases aligning to TRBD2. CDR1 is GTSNPN, CDR2 SVGIG, per germline (reference sequence). This CDR3 region has 19 residues. The trim removed 1 base at V and 2 bases at J, leaving 12 bases unmatched. CDR3 DNA sequence: TGTGCCTGGAGTGGACTAGCGGGGGGCCCCTTTCTTTACACAGATACGCAGTATTTT. Protein sequence: CAWSGLAGGPFLYTDTQYF.

This sequence joins TRBV6-5 and TRBJ2-7, with D tentatively TRBD1 (6 bases). This CDR3 is 14 amino acids long. Germline CDR1 is MNHEY and CDR2 is SVGAGI. V gave up 4 bases and J gave up 2 bases, with 12 bases separating them. The DNA for the CDR3 is TGTGCCAGCAGTTTAAACCGGGACACCTACGAGCAGTACTTC. It is translated as CASSLNRDTYEQYF.

The chain joins TRBV20-1 to TRBJ1-6; the D gene is possibly TRBD1 (5 bases). The germline CDR1 and CDR2 sequences are DFQATT and SNEGSKA (reference sequence). The CDR3 totals 14 residues. Trimming removed 1 base at V and 10 bases at J, with 14 bases between. The CDR3 nucleotides read TGCAGTGCTAGAGCGGGCAGAGGGGACTCACCCCTCCACTTT. This gives the protein CSARAGRGDSPLHF.

This clonotype was recorded a few times. The genes are TRBV27 and TRBJ2-2; a possible D gene is TRBD1 (5 bases). The CDR3 spans 15 residues. V was shortened by 0 bases and J by 6 bases, with 11 bases between the two germline ends. Germline-derived CDR1 and CDR2 are MNHEY and SMNVEV (reference sequence). CDR3 loop: CASSLSGPPPGELFF. The CDR3 DNA sequence: TGTGCCAGCAGTTTATCGGGGCCGCCCCCCGGGGAGCTGTTTTTT.

The chain uses TRBV12-3 or TRBV12-4 and TRBJ2-1; the match to TRBD2 covers 7 bases. This CDR3 region has 17 residues. V lost 3 bases, J lost 0 bases, and 8 bases stayed unmatched. The DNA for the CDR3 is TGTGCCAGCAGTTTCGGGGGGTGGCGGAGCTCCTACAATGAGCAGTTCTTC. Encoded protein: CASSFGGWRSSYNEQFF.

Only a few counts were recorded for this clonotype. The gene calls are TRBV6-1 and TRBJ1-5; maybe TRBD1 (6 bases). Germline CDR1 reads MNHNS; CDR2 reads SASEGT. The V end was cut by 8 bases, the J end by 4 bases, with 12 bases between. CDR3 length: 13 residues. CDR3 in amino acids: CASGNRENQPQHF. The CDR3 DNA reads as TGTGCCAGCGGGAACAGGGAAAATCAGCCCCAGCATTTT.

The V gene is TRBV6-1, the J gene TRBJ1-1, with 7 bases that match TRBD1. The CDR3 runs 14 residues. The ends lost 6 bases at V and 5 bases at J; junction bases unmatched: 9. CDR1 is MNHNS and CDR2 is SASEGT in the germline V gene. CDR3 protein: CASRPPDRITEAFF. The CDR3 DNA sequence: TGTGCCAGCAGGCCCCCGGACAGGATTACTGAAGCTTTCTTT.

This clonotype came up once. This sequence joins TRBV20-1 and TRBJ2-5; D remains unclear. Trimming pared 3 bases from V and 3 bases from J, leaving 11 bases between. The CDR3 runs to 13 residues. In germline, CDR1 is DFQATT, CDR2 SNEGSKA (reference sequence). The CDR3 region has the DNA TGCAGTGCTAGGACTGGCGCCAAAGAGACCCAGTACTTC. This codes for CSARTGAKETQYF.

The chain joins TRBV27 to TRBJ2-7; TRBD2 aligns across 11 bases. The CDR3 consists of 17 residues. V dropped 3 bases and J dropped 1; count of bases not matched to a gene: 8. Per germline, CDR1 MNHEY and CDR2 SMNVEV (reference sequence). Written as DNA, the CDR3 is TGTGCCAGCAGTTTGGGGACTAGCGGAGGATATTCCTACGAGCAGTACTTC. This sequence encodes CASSLGTSGGYSYEQYF.

V and J are TRBV12-5 and TRBJ1-6; D is unclear. V gave up 0 bases and J gave up 7 bases, with 13 bases separating them. The CDR3 covers 16 residues. Germline lookup yields CDR1 LGHNT and CDR2 FRNRAP. CDR3 protein: CASGLVPGEANSPLHF. Here the CDR3 DNA reads TGTGCTAGTGGTTTGGTACCCGGGGAGGCGAATTCACCCCTCCACTTT.

The genes are TRBV10-3 and TRBJ2-5; 7 positions match TRBD2. The germline V gene has CDR1 ENHRY and CDR2 SYGVKD. This CDR3 has 16 amino acids. V was pared by 3 bases and J by 4 bases, with 11 bases of the junction left unmatched. CDR3 sequence reads: CAISDPAGAGLETQYF. The CDR3 DNA reads as TGTGCCATCAGTGACCCTGCGGGAGCGGGATTAGAGACCCAGTACTTC.

The chain links TRBV7-9 to TRBJ2-1; perhaps TRBD1 as D (5 bases). Trimming pared 0 bases from V and 7 bases from J, leaving 13 bases between. CDR1 is SEHNR and CDR2 is FQNEAQ in the germline V gene (reference sequence). The CDR3 runs 15 residues. The CDR3 loop is CASSLAQGRVNEQFF. The CDR3 nucleotides read TGTGCCAGCAGCTTAGCGCAGGGCAGGGTAAATGAGCAGTTCTTC. Full variable domain (rest looked up from reference TRBV7-9 and TRBJ2-1): DTGVSQNPRHKITKRGQNVTFRCDPISEHNRLYWYRQTLGQGPEFLTYFQNEAQLEKSRLLSDRFSAERPKGSFSTLEIQRTEQGDSAMYLCASSLAQGRVNEQFFGPGTRLTVL.

The chain uses TRBV18 and TRBJ2-1; D unclear. V shed 2 bases and J shed 4 bases, with 6 bases lying between them. The CDR3 is made up of 13 amino acids. Germline values: CDR1 KGHSH, CDR2 LQKENI. CDR3 protein: CASSPDLYNEQFF. The DNA for the CDR3 is TGTGCCAGCTCACCAGACCTATACAATGAGCAGTTCTTC.

With regard to this clonotype: Germline and junction disagree at one end, which may indicate a read error. The chain uses TRBV6-2 or TRBV6-3 and TRBJ2-5; no clear D gene. CDR3 size: 14 residues. Germline-derived CDR1 and CDR2 are MNHEY and SVGEGT. CDR3 amino acids: CASSYLGSGETQYF. The CDR3 region has the DNA TGTGCCAGCAGCTACTTGGGCTCTGGGGAGACCCAGTACTTC.

The CDR3 spells CASSLPGQGEYTIYF. The CDR3 DNA follows: TGTGCCAGCAGCTTACCGGGACAGGGGGAATACACCATATATTTT. The chain has TRBV7-2 and TRBJ1-3; 11 nucleotides match TRBD1. The germline V gene encodes CDR1 SGHTA and CDR2 FQGNSA. CDR3 size: 15 residues. The V gene end was trimmed by 2 bases and the J gene end by 8 bases; junction bases not matched to a gene: 5.

V and J are TRBV24-1 and TRBJ2-7; a possible D gene is TRBD2 (5 bases). Between the trimmed V and J ends, which lost 1 base and 6 bases, there was a span of 9 bases. The CDR3 has 13 amino acids. Germline CDR1 reads KGHDR; CDR2 reads SFDVKD. CDR3: CATSDFGGGEQYF. CDR3 sequence (DNA): TGTGCCACCAGTGATTTTGGTGGAGGCGAGCAGTACTTC.